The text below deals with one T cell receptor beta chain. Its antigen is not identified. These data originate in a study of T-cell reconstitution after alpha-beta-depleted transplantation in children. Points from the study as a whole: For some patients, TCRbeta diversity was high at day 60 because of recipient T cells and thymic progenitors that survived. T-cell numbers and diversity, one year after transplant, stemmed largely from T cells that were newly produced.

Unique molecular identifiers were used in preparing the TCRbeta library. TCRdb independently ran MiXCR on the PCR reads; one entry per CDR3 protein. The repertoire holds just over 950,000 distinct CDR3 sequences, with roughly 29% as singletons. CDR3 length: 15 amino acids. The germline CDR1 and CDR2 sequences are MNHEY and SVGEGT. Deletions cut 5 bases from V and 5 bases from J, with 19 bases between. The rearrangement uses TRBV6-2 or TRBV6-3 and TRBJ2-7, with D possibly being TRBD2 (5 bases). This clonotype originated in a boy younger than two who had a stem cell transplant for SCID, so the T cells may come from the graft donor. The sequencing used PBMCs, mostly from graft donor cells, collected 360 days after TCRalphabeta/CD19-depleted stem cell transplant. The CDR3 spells CASSNGGVRAHEQYF. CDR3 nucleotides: TGTGCCAGCAGTAACGGCGGAGTGAGGGCGCACGAGCAGTACTTC.